This T cell receptor (beta chain) is drawn from a study of OX40 agonist ivuxolimab in advanced cancers. This CDR3 is 11 amino acids long. Germline V lookup: CDR1 MNHEY, CDR2 SVGAGI. Trimming pared 4 bases from V and 8 bases from J, leaving 8 bases between. Patients who had autoimmune disease history or got systemic immunosuppression were left out. The investigators sampled blood at baseline, at cycle 4 day 1, and at cycle 7 day 1. Assay used: immunoSEQ multiplex PCR; TCRdb lists only in-frame clones, some missing. The data hold tens of thousands of clones, with approximately 79% observed a single time. Comments on this clone: Antigen: not known.

Regarding the study as a whole: No determination was made of the antigen specificity of the expanded peripheral T cells. On average, CD8+ T cells had more expanded clones than CD4+.

The sequence derives from an adult with an advanced solid tumor such as melanoma, head and neck, liver or kidney cancer. This sample comprised CD4+ or CD8+ T cells sorted from blood, obtained in a trial of the OX40 agonist ivuxolimab. The gene calls are TRBV6-5 and TRBJ1-2; no reliable D call. CDR3 residues: CASSLGYGYTF. The CDR3 coding sequence is TGTGCCAGCAGTTTGGGGTACGGCTACACCTTC.